The T cell receptor (beta chain) under discussion was sequenced for a study of T-cell memory formation after mild COVID-19. The overall study: Among the donors, TCR clusters were largely specific to each donor. Points from the study as a whole: The authors did not confirm SARS-CoV-2 specificity of second-wave clones peaking day 37. Clones that contracted clustered mainly in CM and EM if CD4+ and in EMRA if CD8+.

TCRdb independently ran MiXCR on the 5' RACE reads; one entry per CDR3 protein. The data contain 250,000 to 350,000 distinct CDR3 sequences, roughly a fifth of them singletons. This CDR3 contains 16 residues. Germline CDR1 is SGHAT and CDR2 is FQNNGV. V was clipped by 5 bases and J by 0 bases; unmatched bases: 7. For this clonotype: What it binds is unknown.

This sequence originates from a man aged 18 to 30 who had mild COVID-19 (a few samples of this study predate the infection). Cell type and time point are not known. The chain has TRBV11-2 and TRBJ1-3, with TRBD1 matching 7 bases. Specimen: PBMCs or a T cell subset sorted from them (not recorded which). The CDR3 nucleotides read TGTGCCAGCAGCGTCCGGGACAGCCTCTCTGGAAACACCATATATTTT. Its translation: CASSVRDSLSGNTIYF.